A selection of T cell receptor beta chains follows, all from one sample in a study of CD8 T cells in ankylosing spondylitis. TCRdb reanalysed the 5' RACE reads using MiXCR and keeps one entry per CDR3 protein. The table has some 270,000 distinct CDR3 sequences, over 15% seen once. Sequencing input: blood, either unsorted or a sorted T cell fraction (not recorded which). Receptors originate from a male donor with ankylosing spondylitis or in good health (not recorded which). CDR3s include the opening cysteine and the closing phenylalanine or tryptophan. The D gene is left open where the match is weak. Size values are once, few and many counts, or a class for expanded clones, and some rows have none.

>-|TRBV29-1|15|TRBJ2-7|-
CSVEALGTANYEQYF
TGCAGCGTTGAAGCCCTGGGGACGGCCAACTACGAGCAGTACTTC
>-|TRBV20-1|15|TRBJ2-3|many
CSARGGGQVADTQYF
TGCAGTGCTAGAGGTGGCGGGCAAGTGGCAGATACGCAGTATTTT
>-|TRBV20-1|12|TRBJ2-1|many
CSARGLEEEQFF
TGCAGTGCTAGAGGCTTAGAGGAGGAGCAGTTCTTC
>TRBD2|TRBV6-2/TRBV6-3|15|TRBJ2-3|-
CASSLLAGFTDTQYF
TGTGCCAGCAGCTTACTAGCGGGGTTCACAGATACGCAGTATTTT
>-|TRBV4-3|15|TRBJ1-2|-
CASSQDRAEVYGYTF
TGCGCCAGCAGCCAAGATAGGGCAGAGGTCTATGGCTACACCTTC
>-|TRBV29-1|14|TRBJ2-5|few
CSVEFSWLQETQYF
TGCAGCGTTGAATTTAGTTGGCTACAAGAGACCCAGTACTTC
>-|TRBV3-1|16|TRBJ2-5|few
CASSPSGLRRVETQYF
TGTGCCAGCAGCCCCAGCGGTTTGCGTCGGGTAGAGACCCAGTACTTC
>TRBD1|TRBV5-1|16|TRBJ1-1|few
CASSADRGLMNTEAFF
TGCGCCAGCAGCGCCGACAGGGGGCTTATGAACACTGAAGCTTTCTTT
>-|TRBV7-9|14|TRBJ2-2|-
CASIYWRNTGELFF
TGTGCCAGCATTTATTGGAGGAACACCGGGGAGCTGTTTTTT
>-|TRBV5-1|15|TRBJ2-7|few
CASSLGGGSGYEQYF
TGCGCCAGCAGCTTGGGCGGAGGTAGCGGCTACGAGCAGTACTTC
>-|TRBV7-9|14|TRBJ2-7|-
CASSLPGPYYEQYF
TGTGCCAGCAGCTTACCGGGACCCTACTACGAGCAGTACTTC
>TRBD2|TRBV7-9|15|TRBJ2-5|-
CASRLGTSGAETQYF
TGTGCCAGCAGACTCGGGACTAGCGGGGCGGAGACCCAGTACTTC
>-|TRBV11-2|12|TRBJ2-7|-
CASSFTDYEQYF
TGTGCCAGCAGCTTTACGGACTACGAGCAGTACTTC
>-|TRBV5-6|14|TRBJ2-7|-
CASSPSQGSRRQYF
TGTGCCAGCAGCCCAAGTCAGGGGAGCAGAAGGCAGTACTTC
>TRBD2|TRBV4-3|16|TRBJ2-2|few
CASSLTLAGVAGELFF
TGCGCCAGCAGCCTAACACTAGCGGGAGTGGCCGGGGAGCTGTTTTTT
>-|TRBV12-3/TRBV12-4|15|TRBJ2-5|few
CASSSWQITQETQYF
TGTGCCAGCAGTTCGTGGCAGATAACTCAAGAGACCCAGTACTTC
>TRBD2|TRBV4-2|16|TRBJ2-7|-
CASSQLAGGPSYEQYF
TGTGCCAGCAGCCAGCTAGCGGGAGGGCCTTCCTACGAGCAGTACTTC
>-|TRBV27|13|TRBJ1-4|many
CASAAGGDEKLFF
TGTGCCAGCGCGGCGGGGGGTGATGAAAAACTGTTTTTT
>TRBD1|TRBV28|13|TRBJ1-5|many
CASKRDRDQPQHF
TGTGCCAGCAAACGGGACAGGGATCAGCCCCAGCATTTT
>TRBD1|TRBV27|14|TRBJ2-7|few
CASRAGTGAYEQYF
TGTGCCAGCAGAGCCGGGACAGGGGCCTACGAGCAGTACTTC
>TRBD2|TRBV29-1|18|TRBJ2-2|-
CSVEERLAGGRNTGELFF
TGCAGCGTTGAAGAAAGACTAGCGGGAGGCCGGAACACCGGGGAGCTGTTTTTT
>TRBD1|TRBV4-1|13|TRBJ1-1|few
CASSWTGSTEAFF
TGCGCCAGCAGCTGGACAGGGTCCACTGAAGCTTTCTTT
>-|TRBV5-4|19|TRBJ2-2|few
CASSLDRLEMVTGTGELFF
TGTGCCAGCAGCTTGGACCGACTAGAAATGGTCACGGGCACCGGGGAGCTGTTTTTT
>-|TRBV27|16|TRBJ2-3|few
CASSPLLREAPDTQYF
TGTGCCAGCAGTCCCCTTTTGCGGGAAGCACCAGATACGCAGTATTTT
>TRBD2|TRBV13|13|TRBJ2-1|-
CASSSAERGEQFF
TGTGCCAGCAGCTCGGCCGAGCGGGGTGAGCAGTTCTTC
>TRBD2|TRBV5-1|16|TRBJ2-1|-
CASSSNGLAGGPEQFF
TGCGCCAGCAGCTCGAACGGACTAGCGGGAGGGCCTGAGCAGTTCTTC
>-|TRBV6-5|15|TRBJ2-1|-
CASSSSLTYYNEQFF
TGTGCCAGCAGTTCGTCTCTAACGTACTACAATGAGCAGTTCTTC
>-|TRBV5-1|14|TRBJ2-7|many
CASRFAGVDNEQYF
TGCGCCAGCAGATTTGCGGGCGTGGACAACGAGCAGTACTTC
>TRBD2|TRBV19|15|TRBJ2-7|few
CASSTRLAGVYEQYF
TGTGCCAGTAGTACCAGACTAGCGGGAGTGTACGAGCAGTACTTC
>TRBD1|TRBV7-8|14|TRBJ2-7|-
CASSPDRESYEQYF
TGTGCCAGCAGCCCGGACAGGGAGTCCTACGAGCAGTACTTC
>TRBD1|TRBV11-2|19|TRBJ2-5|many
CASSLDSWAQGALGETQYF
TGTGCCAGCAGCTTAGACTCTTGGGCACAGGGGGCATTGGGTGAGACCCAGTACTTC
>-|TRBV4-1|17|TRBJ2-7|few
CASSQGTAPRGKYEQYF
TGCGCCAGCAGCCAAGGGACAGCTCCGCGGGGGAAATACGAGCAGTACTTC
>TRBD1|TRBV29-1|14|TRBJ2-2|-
CSVLGQGITGELFF
TGCAGCGTTCTAGGACAGGGTATCACCGGGGAGCTGTTTTTT
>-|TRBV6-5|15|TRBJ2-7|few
CASSYPGESSYEQYF
TGTGCCAGCAGTTACCCAGGGGAGAGCTCCTACGAGCAGTACTTC
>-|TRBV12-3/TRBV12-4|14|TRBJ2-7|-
CASNPGTVAYEQYF
TGTGCCAGCAACCCAGGGACGGTGGCCTACGAGCAGTACTTC
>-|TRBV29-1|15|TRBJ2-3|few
CSVEDRGAVTDTQYF
TGCAGCGTTGAAGACAGGGGGGCAGTAACAGATACGCAGTATTTT
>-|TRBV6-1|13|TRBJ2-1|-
CASSPGTPREQFF
TGTGCCAGCAGCCCCGGGACTCCCCGTGAGCAGTTCTTC